The 21 T cell receptor beta chains below come from one sample, sequenced in a study of blood T cell repertoires in COVID-19. Clones were sequenced by immunoSEQ multiplex PCR, and TCRdb holds only the in-frame ones, with some missing. The data contain about 88,000 clones, about 90% of them singletons. Material for sequencing was peripheral blood. The source is a man aged 18-30 years with COVID-19, enrolled during active disease.

In nucleotides, the CDR3 is TGCGCCAGCAGCCAAGATCATGGGCGCGGGTTAACAGATACGCAGTATTTT. Translation: CASSQDHGRGLTDTQYF. The chain has TRBV4-1 and TRBJ2-3, with a weak D call TRBD2 (5 bases). Trimming left V 0 bases short and J 3 bases short, with 16 bases between. The CDR3 spans 17 residues. Germline V lookup: CDR1 MGHRA, CDR2 YSYEKL.

The chain uses TRBV19 and TRBJ2-1, with D possibly being TRBD2 (5 bases). The CDR3 is 14 amino acids. Germline lookup yields CDR1 LNHDA and CDR2 SQIVND (reference sequence). V was trimmed by 9 bases and J by 0 bases, leaving 12 bases between them. In DNA, the CDR3 is TGTGCCAGCCGAAGCGGAAGCTCCTACAATGAGCAGTTCTTC. Translating it yields CASRSGSSYNEQFF.

The chain combines TRBV10-1 with TRBJ2-3, with D possibly being TRBD2 (6 bases). The germline V gene encodes CDR1 WNHNN and CDR2 SYGVQD (reference sequence). This CDR3 region has 16 residues. Trimming took 7 bases from V and 2 from J, leaving 19 bases between them. The CDR3, as DNA: TGCGCCAGCATTTATAGCGGAGTAAGGAACACAGATACGCAGTATTTT. It codes for CASIYSGVRNTDTQYF.

This chain links TRBV7-8 with TRBJ2-1; the match to TRBD2 covers 10 bases. Per the germline V gene, CDR1 is SGHVS and CDR2 is FQNEAQ. The trim removed 2 bases at V and 2 bases at J, leaving 3 bases unmatched. This CDR3 is built from 16 residues. Written as DNA, the CDR3 is TGTGCCAGCAGCTTATTAGCGGGAGGAACCTACAATGAGCAGTTCTTC. Encoded protein: CASSLLAGGTYNEQFF.

The J gene is TRBJ1-1, the V gene TRBV13; D unclear. CDR1 is PRHDT, CDR2 FYEKMQ, per germline (reference sequence). V was cut by 5 bases and J by 5 bases, with 18 bases left in between. The CDR3 is 15 residues long. The CDR3 DNA reads as TGTGCCAGCAGCCTAACGGGCTCCGGAGGGACTGAAGCTTTCTTT. Its translation is CASSLTGSGGTEAFF. Supplemented by reference TRBV13 and TRBJ1-1, the full variable domain reads AAGVIQSPRHLIKEKRETATLKCYPIPRHDTVYWYQQGPGQDPQFLISFYEKMQSDKGSIPDRFSAQQFSDYHSELNMSSLELGDSALYFCASSLTGSGGTEAFFGQGTRLTVV.

The V and J genes are TRBV13 and TRBJ2-7; 9 nucleotides line up with TRBD2. Trimming removed 4 bases from V and 2 bases from J; junction bases left unmatched: 6. In germline, CDR1 is PRHDT, CDR2 FYEKMQ (reference sequence). The CDR3 loop spans 15 amino acids. CDR3 in amino acids: CASSSGTSHAYEQYF. The CDR3 DNA reads as TGTGCCAGCAGCTCGGGGACTAGCCATGCCTACGAGCAGTACTTC.

A remark on this clone: Sequence at one end of the junction differs from germline and may be a read error. The rearrangement joins TRBV2 to TRBJ2-1, with 9 bases fitting TRBD2. The CDR3 covers 12 residues. Germline CDR1 SNHLY, CDR2 FYNNEI. CDR3 in DNA: TGTGCCAGCAGTGAAGAGATGATAGCGGGGGTCTTC. Its protein is CASSEEMIAGVF.

This chain joins TRBV5-4 and TRBJ2-5; no firm D call. In germline, CDR1 is SGHNT, CDR2 YYREEE (reference sequence). The CDR3 loop spans 15 amino acids. V lost 2 bases, J lost 4 bases, and 15 bases lay in between. CDR3: CASSFKSVSGETQYF. The CDR3 DNA reads as TGTGCCAGCAGCTTTAAGTCGGTTTCGGGAGAGACCCAGTACTTC.

This clone was picked up one time. CDR3 loop: CAISEAREAYEQYF. The DNA for the CDR3 is TGTGCCATCAGTGAAGCTCGGGAAGCCTACGAGCAGTACTTC. The rearrangement uses TRBV10-3 and TRBJ2-7; D possibly corresponds to TRBD2 (5 bases). The ends were cut back, 3 bases at V and 2 bases at J, with 11 bases in the middle. Germline lookup yields CDR1 ENHRY and CDR2 SYGVKD. CDR3 length equals 14 residues.

The J gene is TRBJ1-1, the V gene TRBV10-3; D is perhaps TRBD1 (5 bases). Looked up from germline, CDR1 is ENHRY and CDR2 is SYGVKD. This CDR3 comprises 15 residues. V gave up 1 base and J gave up 3 bases, with 12 bases separating them. The CDR3 nucleotides read TGTGCCATCAGTGAGTGGGAGGGGCGAGACACTGAAGCTTTCTTT. Translating it yields CAISEWEGRDTEAFF.

The rearrangement links TRBV19 to TRBJ2-7; 8 nucleotides align to TRBD2. Germline V lookup: CDR1 LNHDA, CDR2 SQIVND (reference sequence). V trimming: 5 bases; J trimming: 5 bases; junction bases outside the gene matches: 11. CDR3 length: 15 residues. In DNA, the CDR3 is TGTGCCAGTAGTTTCCTGAGCGGGAGAAGGGACGAGCAGTACTTC. Translated: CASSFLSGRRDEQYF.

The V call is TRBV11-2, the J call TRBJ1-1, with D maybe TRBD1 (5 bases). The CDR3 covers 14 residues. Looked up from germline, CDR1 is SGHAT and CDR2 is FQNNGV. V was cut by 4 bases and J by 1 base, with 10 bases left in between. CDR3 region: CASSSHQGNTEAFF. CDR3 bases: TGTGCCAGCAGCTCCCACCAGGGGAACACTGAAGCTTTCTTT.

The CDR3 DNA sequence: TGTGCCAGCAGTTCTGGGACAGGGGTCCAAGAGACCCAGTACTTC. This encodes CASSSGTGVQETQYF. The chain couples TRBV28 to TRBJ2-5, with 10 bases aligning to TRBD1. CDR1 and CDR2 (germline): MDHEN, SYDVKM. Trimming at V came to 4 bases and at J to 1 base, leaving 3 bases not matched to a gene. This CDR3 has 15 residues.

The chain is built from TRBV7-9 and TRBJ1-5; 8 bases agree with TRBD1. The J segment lost 1 base and the V segment lost 1 base, leaving 9 bases of the junction unmatched. CDR3 size: 18 residues. Germline V gives CDR1 SEHNR, CDR2 FQNEAQ (reference sequence). The CDR3 reads CASSLGGPGGRSNQPQHF. In DNA form, the CDR3 reads TGTGCCAGCAGCTTAGGGGGCCCAGGGGGCAGGAGCAATCAGCCCCAGCATTTT.

The CDR3 protein is CASSSRDRLYSNQPQHF. The DNA for the CDR3 is TGTGCCAGCAGCTCCCGGGACAGATTGTATAGCAATCAGCCCCAGCATTTT. V is TRBV3-1 (or the pseudogene TRBV3-2) and J is TRBJ1-5, with 7 nucleotides matching TRBD1. With V trimmed by 5 bases and J by 0 bases, 10 bases remained unmatched. CDR1 and CDR2 from the germline V gene are LGHDT and YNNKEL (reference sequence). The CDR3 runs 17 residues.

The count of this clone is one. V and J are TRBV14 and TRBJ2-1; 9 bases fit TRBD1. V lost 8 bases and J lost 9; bases outside the gene matches: 8. The CDR3 has 13 amino acids. Germline V gene lookup returns CDR1 SGHDN and CDR2 FVKESK. The DNA of the CDR3 is TGTGCCAGCGCCCGAACAGGGGGCACTGAGCAGTTCTTC. This sequence encodes CASARTGGTEQFF.

The CDR3 is CASSRSGSHYEQYF. As DNA, the CDR3 is TGTGCCAGCAGCCGTAGCGGGAGTCATTACGAGCAGTACTTC. This chain uses TRBV7-6 with TRBJ2-7; 9 positions match TRBD2. Germline V gene data show CDR1 as SGHVS and CDR2 as FNYEAQ. The V and J ends lost 5 bases and 4 bases, in that order; junction bases with no gene match: 6. The CDR3 has 14 residues.

The chain joins TRBV15 to TRBJ2-1; 9 bases are shared with TRBD1. CDR1 is LNHNV, CDR2 YYDKDF, per germline (reference sequence). CDR3 size: 15 residues. After removal of 5 bases from V and 1 base from J, the junction contained 3 bases not matched to a gene. The DNA for the CDR3 is TGTGCCACCAGCCGCGGACAGGGGTCCTACAATGAGCAGTTCTTC. This sequence encodes CATSRGQGSYNEQFF.

This chain connects TRBV7-2 to TRBJ2-3, with TRBD2 as a possible D gene (6 bases). From germline, CDR1 is SGHTA and CDR2 FQGNSA. Trimming removed 1 base at V and 0 bases at J, with 8 bases between. The CDR3 runs to 15 residues. CDR3 sequence: CASSLVGGSTDTQYF. The CDR3 nucleotides are TGTGCCAGCAGCTTAGTGGGGGGTAGCACAGATACGCAGTATTTT. The variable domain in full, with the rest retrieved from reference TRBV7-2 and TRBJ2-3, is GAGVSQSPSNKVTEKGKDVELRCDPISGHTALYWYRQSLGQGLEFLIYFQGNSAPDKSGLPSDRFSAERTGGSVSTLTIQRTQQEDSAVYLCASSLVGGSTDTQYFGPGTRLTVL.

The genes are TRBV9 and TRBJ1-3; D not certain. From germline, CDR1 is SGDLS and CDR2 YYNGEE. This CDR3 is 17 amino acids long. Trimming shortened V by 0 bases and J by 0 bases, and 13 bases separated the two germline ends. The CDR3 DNA reads as TGTGCCAGCAGCGTAGAGGGAGGGAGCCCCTCTGGAAACACCATATATTTT. Its translation: CASSVEGGSPSGNTIYF.

The rearrangement joins TRBV4-3 to TRBJ2-1; D unclear. V shed 0 bases and J shed 5 bases, with 11 bases lying between them. Germline CDR1 reads LGHNA; CDR2 reads YSLEER. The CDR3 is 15 amino acids. The DNA for the CDR3 is TGCGCCAGCAGCCAAGATCATGGCAGTCACAATGAGCAGTTCTTC. Translating it yields CASSQDHGSHNEQFF.